This T cell receptor beta chain comes out of a study of blood T cell repertoires in COVID-19. Overall study: The origin of the acute and convalescent COVID-19 samples was the United States, Italy and Spain. The analysed material was cDNA or gDNA that came from T cells, B-cell-depleted T cells, or PBMCs.

The germline V gene encodes CDR1 LNHDA and CDR2 SQIVND (reference sequence). V was shortened by 2 bases and J by 2 bases, with 12 bases between the two germline ends. CDR3 length equals 15 residues. Profiled with immunoSEQ multiplex PCR; TCRdb holds only in-frame clones, not every one. Of roughly 300,000 clones listed, just over 85% are singletons. The TCR sequence derives from a woman in her forties with acute COVID-19. Material for sequencing was PBMCs or T cells enriched from blood (not recorded which). The gene calls are TRBV19 and TRBJ2-5, with D perhaps matching TRBD1 (5 bases). The CDR3 region has the DNA TGTGCCAGTAGTATACAGGGAAGATCTCAAGAGACCCAGTACTTC. This translates into CASSIQGRSQETQYF.